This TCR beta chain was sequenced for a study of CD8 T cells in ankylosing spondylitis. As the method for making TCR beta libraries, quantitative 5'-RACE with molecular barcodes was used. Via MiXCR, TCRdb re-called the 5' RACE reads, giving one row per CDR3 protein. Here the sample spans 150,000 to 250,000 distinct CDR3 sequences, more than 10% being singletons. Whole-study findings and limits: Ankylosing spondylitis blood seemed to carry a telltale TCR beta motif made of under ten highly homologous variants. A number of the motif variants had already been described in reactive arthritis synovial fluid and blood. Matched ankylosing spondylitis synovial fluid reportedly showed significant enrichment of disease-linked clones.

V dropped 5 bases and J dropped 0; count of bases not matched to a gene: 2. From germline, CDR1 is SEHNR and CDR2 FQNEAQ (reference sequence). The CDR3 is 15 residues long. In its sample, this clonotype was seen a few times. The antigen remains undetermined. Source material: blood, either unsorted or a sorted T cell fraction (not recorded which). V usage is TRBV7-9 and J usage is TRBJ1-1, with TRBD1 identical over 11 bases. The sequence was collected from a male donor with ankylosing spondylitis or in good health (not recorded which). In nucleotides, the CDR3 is TGTGCCAGCAGCATGGGACAGGGGGTGAACACTGAAGCTTTCTTT. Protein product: CASSMGQGVNTEAFF.